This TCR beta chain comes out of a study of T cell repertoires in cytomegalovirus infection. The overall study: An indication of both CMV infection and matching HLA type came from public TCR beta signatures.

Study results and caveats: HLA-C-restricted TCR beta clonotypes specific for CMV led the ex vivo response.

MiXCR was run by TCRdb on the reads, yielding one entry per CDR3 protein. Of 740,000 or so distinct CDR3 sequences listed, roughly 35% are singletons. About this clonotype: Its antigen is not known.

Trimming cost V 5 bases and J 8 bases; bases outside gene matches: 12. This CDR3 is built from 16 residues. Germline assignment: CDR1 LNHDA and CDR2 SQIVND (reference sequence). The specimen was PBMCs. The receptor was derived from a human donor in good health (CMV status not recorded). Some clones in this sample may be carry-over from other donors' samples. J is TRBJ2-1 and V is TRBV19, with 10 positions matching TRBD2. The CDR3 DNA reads TGTGCCAGTAGTCTTGCTAGCGGGGGCCTCGGGTATGAGCAGTTCTTC. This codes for CASSLASGGLGYEQFF.